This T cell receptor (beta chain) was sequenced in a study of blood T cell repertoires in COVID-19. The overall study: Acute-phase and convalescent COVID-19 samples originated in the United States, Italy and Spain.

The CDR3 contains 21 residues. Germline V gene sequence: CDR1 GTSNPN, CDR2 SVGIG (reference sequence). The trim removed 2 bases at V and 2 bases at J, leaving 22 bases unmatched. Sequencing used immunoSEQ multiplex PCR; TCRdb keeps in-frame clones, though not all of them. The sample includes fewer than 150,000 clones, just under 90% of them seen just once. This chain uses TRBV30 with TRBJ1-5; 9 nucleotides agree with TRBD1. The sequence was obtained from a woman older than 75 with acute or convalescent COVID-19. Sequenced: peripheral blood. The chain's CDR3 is CAWSQKAGQGRFGLRNQPQHF. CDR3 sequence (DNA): TGTGCCTGGAGTCAAAAGGCGGGACAGGGTAGGTTTGGTTTGCGCAATCAGCCCCAGCATTTT.